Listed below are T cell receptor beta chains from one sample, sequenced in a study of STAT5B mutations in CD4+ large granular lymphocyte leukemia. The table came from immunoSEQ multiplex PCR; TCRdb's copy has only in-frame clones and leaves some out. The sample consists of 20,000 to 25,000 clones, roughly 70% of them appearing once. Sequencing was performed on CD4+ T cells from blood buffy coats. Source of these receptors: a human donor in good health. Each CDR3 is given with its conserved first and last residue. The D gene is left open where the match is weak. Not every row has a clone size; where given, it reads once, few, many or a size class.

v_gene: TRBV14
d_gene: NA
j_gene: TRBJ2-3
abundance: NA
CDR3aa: CASSPGGREADTQYF
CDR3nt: TGTGCCAGCAGCCCGGGGGGCAGGGAGGCAGATACGCAGTATTTT

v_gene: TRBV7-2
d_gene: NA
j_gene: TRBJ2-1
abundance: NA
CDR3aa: CASSPWRGTYNEQFF
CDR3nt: TGTGCCAGCAGCCCTTGGCGGGGAACCTACAATGAGCAGTTCTTC

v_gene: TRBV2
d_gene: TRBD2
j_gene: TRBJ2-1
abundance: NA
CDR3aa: CASSDVLLAGGPPYNEQFF
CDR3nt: TGTGCCAGCAGTGACGTTTTACTAGCGGGGGGCCCTCCCTACAATGAGCAGTTCTTC

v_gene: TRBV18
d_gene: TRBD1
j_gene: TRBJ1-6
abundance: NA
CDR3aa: CASSRATGANSPLHF
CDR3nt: TGTGCCAGCTCACGCGCGACAGGGGCTAATTCACCCCTCCACTTT

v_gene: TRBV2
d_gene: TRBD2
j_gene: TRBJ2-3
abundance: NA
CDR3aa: CASRLGRGSTDTQYF
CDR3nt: TGTGCCAGCAGGCTAGGGCGGGGGAGCACAGATACGCAGTATTTT

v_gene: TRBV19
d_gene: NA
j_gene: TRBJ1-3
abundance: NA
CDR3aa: CASSIGWKVFSGNTIYF
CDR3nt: TGTGCCAGTAGTATAGGGTGGAAGGTCTTCTCTGGAAACACCATATATTTT

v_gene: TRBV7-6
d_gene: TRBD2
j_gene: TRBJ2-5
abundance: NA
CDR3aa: CASSSGLAGETQYF
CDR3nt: TGTGCCAGCAGCTCGGGACTAGCCGGAGAGACCCAGTACTTC

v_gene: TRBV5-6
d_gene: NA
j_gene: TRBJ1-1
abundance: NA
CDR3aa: CASSLGSGYTEAFF
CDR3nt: TGTGCCAGCAGCTTGGGGTCAGGCTACACTGAAGCTTTCTTT

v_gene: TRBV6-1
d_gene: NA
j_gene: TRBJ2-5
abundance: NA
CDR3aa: CASSERGGETQYF
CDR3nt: TGTGCCAGCAGTGAAAGGGGGGGAGAGACCCAGTACTTC

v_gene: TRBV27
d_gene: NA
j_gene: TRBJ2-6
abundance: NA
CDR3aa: CASMKVSGWASGANVLTF
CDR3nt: TGTGCCAGCATGAAGGTTTCAGGCTGGGCCTCTGGGGCCAACGTCCTGACTTTC

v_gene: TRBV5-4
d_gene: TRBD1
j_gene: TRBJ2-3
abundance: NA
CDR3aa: CASRPDRASDTQYF
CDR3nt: TGTGCCAGCAGGCCGGACAGGGCTTCAGATACGCAGTATTTT

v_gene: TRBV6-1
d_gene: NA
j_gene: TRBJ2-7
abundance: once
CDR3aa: CASSVGGGSYEQYF
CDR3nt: TGTGCCAGCAGTGTTGGGGGTGGCTCCTACGAGCAGTACTTC

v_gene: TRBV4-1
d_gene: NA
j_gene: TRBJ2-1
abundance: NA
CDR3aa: CASSQDGRDRAYNEQFF
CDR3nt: TGCGCCAGCAGCCAAGACGGGAGGGACAGGGCCTACAATGAGCAGTTCTTC

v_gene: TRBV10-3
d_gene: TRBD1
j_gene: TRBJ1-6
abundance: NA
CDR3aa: CAATGTENSPLHF
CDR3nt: TGTGCCGCCACCGGGACAGAGAATTCACCCCTCCACTTT

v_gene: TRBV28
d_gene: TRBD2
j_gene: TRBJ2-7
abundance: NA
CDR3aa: CASSPPPPLSSGTYEQYF
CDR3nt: TGTGCCAGCAGCCCCCCGCCCCCTCTTAGTAGCGGGACCTACGAGCAGTACTTC

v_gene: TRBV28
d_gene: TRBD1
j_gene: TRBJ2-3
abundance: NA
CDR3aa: CASSSRGTGRDTQYF
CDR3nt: TGTGCCAGCAGTTCACGTGGGACAGGGAGGGATACGCAGTATTTT

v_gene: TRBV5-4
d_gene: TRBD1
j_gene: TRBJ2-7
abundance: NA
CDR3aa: CASSSRQGTHEQYF
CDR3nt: TGTGCCAGCAGCTCCCGACAGGGAACCCACGAGCAGTACTTC

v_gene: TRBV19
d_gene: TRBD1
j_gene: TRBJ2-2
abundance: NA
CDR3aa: CASSIGQGYTGELFF
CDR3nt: TGTGCCAGTAGTATAGGACAGGGCTACACCGGGGAGCTGTTTTTT